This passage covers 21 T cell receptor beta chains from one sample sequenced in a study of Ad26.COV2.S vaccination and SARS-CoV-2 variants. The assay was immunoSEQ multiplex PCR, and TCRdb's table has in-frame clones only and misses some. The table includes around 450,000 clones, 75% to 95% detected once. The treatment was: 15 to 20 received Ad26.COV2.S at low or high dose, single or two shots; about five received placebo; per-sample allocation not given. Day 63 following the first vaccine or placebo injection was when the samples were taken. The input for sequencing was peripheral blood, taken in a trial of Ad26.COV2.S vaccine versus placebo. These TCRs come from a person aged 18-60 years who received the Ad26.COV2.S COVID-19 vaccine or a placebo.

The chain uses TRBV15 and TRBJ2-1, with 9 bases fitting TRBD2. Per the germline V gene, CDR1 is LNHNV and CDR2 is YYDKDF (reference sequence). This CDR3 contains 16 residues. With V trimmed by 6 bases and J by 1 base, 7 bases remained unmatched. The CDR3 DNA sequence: TGTGCCACCAGTCCTTTAGCGGGAGTATCCTACAATGAGCAGTTCTTC. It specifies CATSPLAGVSYNEQFF. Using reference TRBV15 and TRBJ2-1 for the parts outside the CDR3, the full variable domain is DAMVIQNPRYQVTQFGKPVTLSCSQTLNHNVMYWYQQKSSQAPKLLFHYYDKDFNNEADTPDNFQSRRPNTSFCFLDIRSPGLGDTAMYLCATSPLAGVSYNEQFFGPGTRLTVL.

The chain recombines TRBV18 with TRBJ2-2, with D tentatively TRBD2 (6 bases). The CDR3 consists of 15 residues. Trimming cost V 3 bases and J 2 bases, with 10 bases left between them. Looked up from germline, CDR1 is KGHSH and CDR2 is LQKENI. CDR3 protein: CASSPGRPNTGELFF. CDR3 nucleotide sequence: TGTGCCAGCTCACCGGGGAGGCCCAACACCGGGGAGCTGTTTTTT.

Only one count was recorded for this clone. Here the CDR3 reads CASSQDARQGGFAETQYF. CDR3 coding DNA: TGTGCCAGCAGCCAAGATGCGAGACAGGGAGGTTTTGCGGAGACCCAGTACTTC. The chain employs TRBV3-1 (or the pseudogene TRBV3-2) and TRBJ2-5; tentative D call: TRBD1 (7 bases). Germline V gene sequence: CDR1 LGHDT, CDR2 YNNKEL (reference sequence). Trimming pared 0 bases from V and 5 bases from J, leaving 22 bases between. CDR3 length: 18 residues.

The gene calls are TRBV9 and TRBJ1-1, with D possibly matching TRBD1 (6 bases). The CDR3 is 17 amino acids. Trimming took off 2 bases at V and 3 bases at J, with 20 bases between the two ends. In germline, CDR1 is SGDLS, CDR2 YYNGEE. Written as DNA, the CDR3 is TGTGCCAGCAGCGTTGGTTTTATTGGGGGCTTGGACACTGAAGCTTTCTTT. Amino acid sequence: CASSVGFIGGLDTEAFF.

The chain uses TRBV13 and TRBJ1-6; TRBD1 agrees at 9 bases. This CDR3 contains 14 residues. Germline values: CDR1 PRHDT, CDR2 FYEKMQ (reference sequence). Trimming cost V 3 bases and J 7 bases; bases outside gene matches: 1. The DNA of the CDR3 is TGTGCCAGCAGCTTCGGACAGGGGAATTCACCCCTCCACTTT. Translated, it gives CASSFGQGNSPLHF.

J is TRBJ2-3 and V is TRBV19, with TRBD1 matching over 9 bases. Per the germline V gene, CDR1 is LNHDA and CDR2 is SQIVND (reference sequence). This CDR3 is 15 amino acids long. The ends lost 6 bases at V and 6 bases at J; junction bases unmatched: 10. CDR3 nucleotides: TGTGCCAGTAGGTACCGGGACAGGGTGTCGGATACGCAGTATTTT. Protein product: CASRYRDRVSDTQYF. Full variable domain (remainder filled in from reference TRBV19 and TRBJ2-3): DGGITQSPKYLFRKEGQNVTLSCEQNLNHDAMYWYRQDPGQGLRLIYYSQIVNDFQKGDIAEGYSVSREKKESFPLTVTSAQKNPTAFYLCASRYRDRVSDTQYFGPGTRLTVL.

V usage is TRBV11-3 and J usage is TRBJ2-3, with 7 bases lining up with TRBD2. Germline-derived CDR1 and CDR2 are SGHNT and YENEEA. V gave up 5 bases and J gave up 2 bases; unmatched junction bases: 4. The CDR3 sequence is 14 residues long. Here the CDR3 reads CASSPSGNTDTQYF. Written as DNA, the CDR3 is TGTGCCAGCAGCCCCAGCGGGAACACAGATACGCAGTATTTT.

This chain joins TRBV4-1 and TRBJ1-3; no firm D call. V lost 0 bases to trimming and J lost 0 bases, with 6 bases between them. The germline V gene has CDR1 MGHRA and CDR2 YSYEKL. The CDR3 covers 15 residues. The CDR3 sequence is CASSQEPTSGNTIYF. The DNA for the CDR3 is TGCGCCAGCAGCCAAGAACCGACCTCTGGAAACACCATATATTTT.

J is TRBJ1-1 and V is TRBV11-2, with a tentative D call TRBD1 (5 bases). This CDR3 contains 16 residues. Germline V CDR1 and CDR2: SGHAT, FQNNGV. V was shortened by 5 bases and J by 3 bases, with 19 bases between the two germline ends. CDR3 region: CASSRGGSVGDTEAFF. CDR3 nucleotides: TGTGCCAGCAGCCGGGGGGGGTCGGTTGGTGACACTGAAGCTTTCTTT.

The CDR3 nucleotides are TGCGCCAGCAGCCGGAGGACAGGGCAAGAGACCCAGTACTTC. This codes for CASSRRTGQETQYF. The chain employs TRBV5-1 and TRBJ2-5, with TRBD1 matching over 8 bases. Germline CDR1 SGHRS, CDR2 YFSETQ. J gave up 2 bases and V 4 bases, and 4 bases lay outside the gene matches. The length of the CDR3 is 14 residues.

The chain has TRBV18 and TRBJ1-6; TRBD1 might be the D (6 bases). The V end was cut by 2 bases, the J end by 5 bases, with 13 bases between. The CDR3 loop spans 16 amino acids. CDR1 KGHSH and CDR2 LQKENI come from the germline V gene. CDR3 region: CASSPAGPGDNSPLHF. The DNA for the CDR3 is TGTGCCAGCTCACCAGCTGGTCCAGGGGATAATTCACCCCTCCACTTT.

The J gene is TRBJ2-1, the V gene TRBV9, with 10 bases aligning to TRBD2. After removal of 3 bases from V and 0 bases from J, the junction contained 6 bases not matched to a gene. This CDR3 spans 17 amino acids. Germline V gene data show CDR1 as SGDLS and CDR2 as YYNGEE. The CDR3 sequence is CASSASSGSGSYNEQFF. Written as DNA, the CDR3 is TGTGCCAGCAGCGCTTCTAGCGGGAGCGGCTCCTACAATGAGCAGTTCTTC.

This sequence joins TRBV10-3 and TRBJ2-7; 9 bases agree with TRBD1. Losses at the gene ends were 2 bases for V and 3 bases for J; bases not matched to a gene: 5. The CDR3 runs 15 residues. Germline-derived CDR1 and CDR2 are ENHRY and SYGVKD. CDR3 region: CAISERGQGFYEQYF. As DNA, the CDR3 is TGTGCCATCAGTGAGAGGGGACAGGGATTCTACGAGCAGTACTTC.

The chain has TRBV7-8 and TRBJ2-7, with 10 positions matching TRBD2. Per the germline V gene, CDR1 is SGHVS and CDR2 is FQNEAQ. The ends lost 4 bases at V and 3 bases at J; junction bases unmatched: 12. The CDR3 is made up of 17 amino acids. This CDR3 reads CASSSYTSGESNYEQYF. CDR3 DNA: TGTGCCAGCAGCTCTTACACTAGCGGGGAGTCCAACTACGAGCAGTACTTC.

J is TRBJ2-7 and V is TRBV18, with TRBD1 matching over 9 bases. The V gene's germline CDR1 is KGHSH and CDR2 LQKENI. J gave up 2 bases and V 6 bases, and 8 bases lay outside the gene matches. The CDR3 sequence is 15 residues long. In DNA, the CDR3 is TGTGCCAGCTCGCCATGGACAGGGGCGACCTACGAGCAGTACTTC. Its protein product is CASSPWTGATYEQYF.

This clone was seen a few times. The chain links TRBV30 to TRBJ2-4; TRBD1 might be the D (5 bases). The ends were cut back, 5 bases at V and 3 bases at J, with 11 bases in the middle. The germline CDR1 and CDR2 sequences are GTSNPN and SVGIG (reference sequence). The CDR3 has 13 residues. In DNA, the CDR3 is TGTGCCTGGGCGGCGCAGGGCAAAAACATTCAGTACTTC. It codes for CAWAAQGKNIQYF.

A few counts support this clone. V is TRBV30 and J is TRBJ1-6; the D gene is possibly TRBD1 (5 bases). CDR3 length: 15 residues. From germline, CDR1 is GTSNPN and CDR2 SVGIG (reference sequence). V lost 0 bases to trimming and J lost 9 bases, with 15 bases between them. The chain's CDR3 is CAWSVAGYGGSPLHF. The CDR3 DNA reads TGTGCCTGGAGTGTCGCAGGTTACGGGGGTTCACCCCTCCACTTT.

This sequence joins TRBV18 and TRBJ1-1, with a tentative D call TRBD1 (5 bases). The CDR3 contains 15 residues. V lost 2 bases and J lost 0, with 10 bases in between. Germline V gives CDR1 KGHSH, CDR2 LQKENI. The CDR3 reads CASSPIQAMNTEAFF. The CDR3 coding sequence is TGTGCCAGCTCACCAATACAGGCCATGAACACTGAAGCTTTCTTT.

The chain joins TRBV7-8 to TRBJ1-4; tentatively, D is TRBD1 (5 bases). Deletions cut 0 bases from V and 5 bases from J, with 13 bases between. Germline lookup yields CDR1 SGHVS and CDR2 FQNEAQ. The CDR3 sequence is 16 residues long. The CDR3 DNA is TGTGCCAGCAGCTTAGCGAGGGGCCAGATCAATGAAAAACTGTTTTTT. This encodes CASSLARGQINEKLFF.

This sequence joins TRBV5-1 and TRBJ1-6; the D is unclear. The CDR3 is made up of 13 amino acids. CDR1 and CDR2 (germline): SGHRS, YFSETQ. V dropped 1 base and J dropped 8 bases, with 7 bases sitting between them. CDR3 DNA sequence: TGCGCCAGCAGCTTGCCAGGTGATTCACCCCTCCACTTT. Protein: CASSLPGDSPLHF. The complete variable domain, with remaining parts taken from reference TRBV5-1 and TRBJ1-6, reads KAGVTQTPRYLIKTRGQQVTLSCSPISGHRSVSWYQQTPGQGLQFLFEYFSETQRNKGNFPGRFSGRQFSNSRSEMNVSTLELGDSALYLCASSLPGDSPLHFGNGTRLTVT.

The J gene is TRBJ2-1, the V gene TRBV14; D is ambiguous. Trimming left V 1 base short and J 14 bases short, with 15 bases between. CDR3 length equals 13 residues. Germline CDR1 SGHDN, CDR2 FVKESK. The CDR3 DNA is TGTGCCAGCAGCCAAGTTGGCCTGGGCCGGGAGTTCTTC. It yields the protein CASSQVGLGREFF.